The 24 T cell receptor beta chains below were found in one sample sequenced in a study of Ad26.COV2.S vaccination and SARS-CoV-2 variants. TCRdb's copy holds only in-frame clones and misses some; the assay was immunoSEQ multiplex PCR. Of about 350,000 clones in the sample, approximately 81% were seen once. Treatment of the sample: about 20 received Ad26.COV2.S at low or high dose, single or two shots; about 5 received placebo; per-sample allocation not given. Following the first vaccine or placebo injection, samples were taken on day 63. The sequencing used peripheral blood, collected in a trial of Ad26.COV2.S vaccine versus placebo. Source of these receptors: a person aged 18-65 years who received the Ad26.COV2.S COVID-19 vaccine or a placebo.

This clone was counted once. The sample has other DNA sequences that encode this CDR3 too. The genes are TRBV4-2 and TRBJ2-2; a possible D gene is TRBD2 (7 bases). Germline V lookup: CDR1 LGHNA, CDR2 YNFKEQ. The V and J ends lost 1 base and 6 bases respectively, with 9 bases between them. The CDR3 consists of 14 residues. The CDR3: CASSQGGGAGELFF. CDR3 bases: TGTGCCAGCAGCCAAGGAGGGGGGGCCGGGGAGCTGTTTTTT.

The chain recombines TRBV6-7 with TRBJ2-2; D is possibly TRBD1 (6 bases). TRBV6-7 is an ORF, and what it does is uncertain. The CDR3 spans 15 residues. Trimming left V 5 bases short and J 4 bases short, with 14 bases between. Here the CDR3 DNA reads TGTGCCAGCAGTCAACAGGGCCGTGGCACCGGGGAGCTGTTTTTT. It translates to CASSQQGRGTGELFF.

This chain connects TRBV23-1 to TRBJ2-3, with D perhaps given as TRBD1 or TRBD2 (5 bases each). Being an ORF, TRBV23-1 has a function that is uncertain. This CDR3 contains 16 residues. Trimming removed 4 bases at V and 1 base at J, with 15 bases between. CDR3 coding DNA: TGCGCCAGCAGTCCCTTGGTCAGGGACCGCACAGATACGCAGTATTTT. This codes for CASSPLVRDRTDTQYF.

In DNA, the CDR3 is TGTGCCAGCAGTTACTCTATTTTAAGGGGTAACTATGGCTACACCTTC. Amino acid sequence: CASSYSILRGNYGYTF. The rearrangement uses TRBV6-6 and TRBJ1-2, with D possibly TRBD1 on 5 matching bases. The V gene lost 0 bases and the J gene lost 1 base, with 12 bases spanning the gap. Germline CDR1 and CDR2: MNHNY and SVGAGI (reference sequence). The CDR3 spans 16 residues.

In regard to this clone: One end of the junction is discordant with germline, which a read error may explain. Other DNA sequences within the sample encode an identical CDR3. The V gene is TRBV7-9, the J gene TRBJ1-2; D possibly corresponds to TRBD1 (6 bases). Germline lookup yields CDR1 SEHNR and CDR2 FQNEAQ (reference sequence). The CDR3 length is 13 residues. The CDR3, as DNA: TGCGCCAGCAGCGAACAGGGAGGATATGGCTACACCTTC. Translated, it gives CASSEQGGYGYTF.

The chain is built from TRBV4-2 and TRBJ2-4, with 11 bases matching TRBD2. The CDR3 totals 16 residues. Germline V gene lookup returns CDR1 LGHNA and CDR2 YNFKEQ. The J segment lost 9 bases and the V segment lost 5 bases, leaving 12 bases of the junction unmatched. The CDR3 DNA is TGTGCCAGCAGCACGATTTTAGCGGGAGGGCCGATCATTCAGTACTTC. This sequence encodes CASSTILAGGPIIQYF.

Remarks on this clone: Germline and junction disagree at one end, which may indicate a read error. The V gene is TRBV3-1 (or the pseudogene TRBV3-2), the J gene TRBJ1-3, with unresolved D. The CDR3 loop spans 11 amino acids. Germline lookup yields CDR1 LGHDT and CDR2 YNNKEL (reference sequence). The CDR3 region has the DNA TGTGCCAGCACCCAAGGTAACACCATATATTTT. Translation: CASTQGNTIYF.

The chain is built from TRBV12-3 or TRBV12-4 and TRBJ2-1, with D hard to call. Deletions cut 0 bases from V and 7 bases from J, with 7 bases between. CDR3 length equals 13 residues. The CDR3 nucleotides are TGTGCCAGCAGTTTAGCCGTGAGGAATGAGCAGTTCTTC. This sequence encodes CASSLAVRNEQFF.

The chain uses TRBV21-1 and TRBJ2-7; the table's TRBD1 call for D was not verified on the DNA. TRBV21-1 is marked as a pseudogene. The CDR3 loop spans 14 amino acids. The CDR3 spells CASSKAQGTNEQYF. As DNA, the CDR3 is TGTGCCAGCAGCAAAGCTCAGGGAACTAACGAGCAGTACTTC.

V gene TRBV11-2 combines with J gene TRBJ1-1; the D is unclear. The CDR3 has 16 residues. Trimming pared 2 bases from V and 1 base from J, leaving 14 bases between. Germline loops: CDR1 SGHAT, CDR2 FQNNGV. CDR3 protein: CASSLSAVRPNTEAFF. The CDR3 DNA reads TGTGCCAGCAGCTTATCGGCGGTCAGGCCGAACACTGAAGCTTTCTTT.

This sequence joins TRBV28 and TRBJ2-7, with 7 bases lining up with TRBD2. With 10 bases clipped from V and 1 base from J, the junction kept 10 bases outside the gene matches. Germline CDR1 and CDR2: MDHEN and SYDVKM. The CDR3 consists of 14 residues. The CDR3 is CAIRVTSASYEQYF. The CDR3 DNA is TGTGCCATCCGGGTAACTAGCGCTTCCTACGAGCAGTACTTC. Variable domain in full (rest from reference TRBV28 and TRBJ2-7): DVKVTQSSRYLVKRTGEKVFLECVQDMDHENMFWYRQDPGLGLRLIYFSYDVKMKEKGDIPEGYSVSREKKERFSLILESASTNQTSMYLCAIRVTSASYEQYFGPGTRLTVT.

The chain joins TRBV5-1 to TRBJ1-4; D unresolved. The germline V gene has CDR1 SGHRS and CDR2 YFSETQ. V gave up 0 bases and J gave up 5 bases, with 11 bases separating them. This CDR3 contains 15 residues. CDR3 bases: TGCGCCAGCAGCTTGGAGGGCGGCCGGAATGAAAAACTGTTTTTT. Its protein is CASSLEGGRNEKLFF.

The V and J genes are TRBV2 and TRBJ2-1, with 7 bases identical to TRBD2. The J segment lost 5 bases and the V segment lost 10 bases, leaving 11 bases of the junction unmatched. Germline V gene lookup returns CDR1 SNHLY and CDR2 FYNNEI. The CDR3 spans 14 residues. The CDR3 DNA reads as TGTGCCATAAATAGACTAGCCCGAGACAATGAGCAGTTCTTC. Translation: CAINRLARDNEQFF.

The chain couples TRBV5-1 to TRBJ2-1, with 7 positions matching TRBD1. The J segment lost 0 bases and the V segment lost 0 bases, leaving 3 bases of the junction unmatched. This CDR3 is built from 16 residues. CDR1 and CDR2 (germline): SGHRS, YFSETQ. CDR3 residues: CASSLVGDSSYNEQFF. The CDR3 region has the DNA TGCGCCAGCAGCTTGGTAGGGGACAGCTCCTACAATGAGCAGTTCTTC.

The chain combines TRBV4-1 with TRBJ2-7; D assignment may be TRBD1 or TRBD2 (6 bases each). The CDR3 is 16 residues long. Between the trimmed V and J ends, which lost 0 bases and 3 bases, there was a span of 15 bases. Germline V gene data show CDR1 as MGHRA and CDR2 as YSYEKL. The CDR3 nucleotides are TGCGCCAGCAGCCAAGAGGGGGGCGGCTACATCTACGAGCAGTACTTC. It encodes CASSQEGGGYIYEQYF.

The CDR3 here is CSAIAGYETQYF. For the CDR3, the DNA is TGCAGCGCCATAGCGGGATACGAGACCCAGTACTTC. The J gene is TRBJ2-5, the V gene TRBV29-1, with 8 bases lining up with TRBD2. Germline trimming cut 7 bases from V and 5 bases from J; bases unmatched to any gene: 6. CDR1 is SQVTM, CDR2 ANQGSEA, per germline. The CDR3 is 12 residues long.

This sequence joins TRBV5-8 and TRBJ1-3; D not certain. Germline assignment: CDR1 SGHTS and CDR2 YDEGEE. This CDR3 spans 14 amino acids. V was cut by 0 bases and J by 7 bases, with 11 bases left in between. This CDR3 reads CASSLVQSRNTIYF. Here the CDR3 DNA reads TGTGCCAGCAGCTTGGTTCAGTCTCGTAACACCATATATTTT.

This clone was counted a single time. The genes are TRBV20-1 and TRBJ2-1; the match to TRBD2 covers 9 bases. Trimming at V came to 3 bases and at J to 0 bases, leaving 6 bases not matched to a gene. Germline CDR1 is DFQATT and CDR2 is SNEGSKA (reference sequence). The CDR3 sequence is 16 residues long. The CDR3 region has the DNA TGCAGTGCTAGTGAGCTAGCGGGACACTCCTACAATGAGCAGTTCTTC. As protein: CSASELAGHSYNEQFF.

V usage is TRBV19 and J usage is TRBJ1-2; D is ambiguous. The germline V and J ends were trimmed by 6 bases and 4 bases, with 9 bases remaining between them. This CDR3 has 12 amino acids. Looked up from germline, CDR1 is LNHDA and CDR2 is SQIVND (reference sequence). CDR3 nucleotides: TGTGCCAGTAGCAGACACCTCTATGGCTACACCTTC. The encoded protein is CASSRHLYGYTF.

This clone was observed a few times. The rearrangement joins TRBV11-2 to TRBJ2-2, with 8 nucleotides matching TRBD1. CDR1 is SGHAT, CDR2 FQNNGV, per germline. Losses at the gene ends were 4 bases for V and 6 bases for J; bases not matched to a gene: 4. The CDR3 length is 14 residues. Written as DNA, the CDR3 is TGTGCCAGCAGCTATACGACAGGGGCCGGGGAGCTGTTTTTT. Its protein is CASSYTTGAGELFF.

V gene TRBV9 combines with J gene TRBJ2-1; D unclear. CDR1 and CDR2 (germline): SGDLS, YYNGEE. The CDR3 covers 14 residues. V was shortened by 0 bases and J by 1 base, with 5 bases between the two germline ends. Here the CDR3 DNA reads TGTGCCAGCAGCGTAGAGGTGTCCTACAATGAGCAGTTCTTC. Translating it yields CASSVEVSYNEQFF.

The V call is TRBV4-3, the J call TRBJ1-1, with unresolved D. With 1 base removed from V and 3 bases from J, the gap between germline ends came to 6 bases. CDR1 LGHNA and CDR2 YSLEER come from the germline V gene. The CDR3 has 13 amino acids. The CDR3 nucleotides are TGCGCCAGCAGCCAAGCACGGGACACTGAAGCTTTCTTT. It is translated as CASSQARDTEAFF.

The table lists this clone with a few counts. V and J are TRBV15 and TRBJ2-7; TRBD1 matches at 7 bases. The CDR3 has 18 residues. The V segment lost 0 bases and the J segment 0 bases; nucleotides outside the gene matches: 11. The germline CDR1 and CDR2 sequences are LNHNV and YYDKDF (reference sequence). The CDR3 nucleotides read TGTGCCACCAGCAGAGAGAGTACAGGGGCCCACTACTCCTACGAGCAGTACTTC. Its protein is CATSRESTGAHYSYEQYF.

This clone has a single count. The rearrangement links TRBV6-5 to TRBJ1-5; 9 nucleotides align to TRBD1. Germline V gene data show CDR1 as MNHEY and CDR2 as SVGAGI. The trim removed 4 bases at V and 4 bases at J, leaving 5 bases unmatched. The CDR3 runs to 15 residues. DNA of the CDR3: TGTGCCAGCAGTTTGGGACAGGGTGCAAATCAGCCCCAGCATTTT. Amino acids: CASSLGQGANQPQHF.